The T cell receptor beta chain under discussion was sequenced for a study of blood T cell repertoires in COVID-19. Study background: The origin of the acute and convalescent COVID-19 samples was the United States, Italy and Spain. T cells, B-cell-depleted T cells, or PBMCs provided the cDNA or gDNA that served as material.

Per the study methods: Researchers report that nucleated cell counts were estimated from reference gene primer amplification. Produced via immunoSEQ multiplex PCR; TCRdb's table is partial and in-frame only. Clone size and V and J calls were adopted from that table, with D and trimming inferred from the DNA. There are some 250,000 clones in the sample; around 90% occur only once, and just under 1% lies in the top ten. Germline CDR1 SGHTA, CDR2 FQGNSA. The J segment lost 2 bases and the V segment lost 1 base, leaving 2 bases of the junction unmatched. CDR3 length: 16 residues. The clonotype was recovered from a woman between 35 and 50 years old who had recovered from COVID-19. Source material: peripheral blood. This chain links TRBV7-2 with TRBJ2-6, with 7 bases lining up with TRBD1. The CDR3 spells CASSLGGTAGANVLTF. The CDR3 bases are TGTGCCAGCAGCTTAGGGGGGACAGCTGGGGCCAACGTCCTGACTTTC.